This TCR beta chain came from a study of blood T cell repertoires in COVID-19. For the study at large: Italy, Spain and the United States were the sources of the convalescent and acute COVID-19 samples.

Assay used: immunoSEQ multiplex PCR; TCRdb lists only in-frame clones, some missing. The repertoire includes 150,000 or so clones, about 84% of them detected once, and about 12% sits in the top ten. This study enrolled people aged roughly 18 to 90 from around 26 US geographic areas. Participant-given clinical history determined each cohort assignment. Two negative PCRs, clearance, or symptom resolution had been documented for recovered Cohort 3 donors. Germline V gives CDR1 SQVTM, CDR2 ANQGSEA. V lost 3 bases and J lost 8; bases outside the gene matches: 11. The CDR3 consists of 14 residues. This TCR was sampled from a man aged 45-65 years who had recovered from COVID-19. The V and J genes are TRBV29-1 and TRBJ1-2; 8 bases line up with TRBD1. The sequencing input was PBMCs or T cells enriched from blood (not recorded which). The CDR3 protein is CSVETGQVPFGYTF. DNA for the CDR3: TGCAGCGTTGAGACGGGACAGGTCCCCTTCGGCTACACCTTC. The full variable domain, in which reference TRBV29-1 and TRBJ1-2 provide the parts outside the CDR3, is SAVISQKPSRDICQRGTSLTIQCQVDSQVTMMFWYRQQPGQSLTLIATANQGSEATYESGFVIDKFPISRPNLTFSTLTVSNMSPEDSSIYLCSVETGQVPFGYTFGSGTRLTVV.